The sequence of this TCR beta chain was determined in a study of blood T cell repertoires in COVID-19. Across the study: Samples came from the United States, Italy and Spain, spanning acute and convalescent COVID-19. The analysed material was cDNA or gDNA that came from T cells, B-cell-depleted T cells, or PBMCs.

Trimming left V 1 base short and J 1 base short, with 9 bases between. The CDR3 sequence is 15 residues long. Per the germline V gene, CDR1 is SGHKS and CDR2 is YYEKEE (reference sequence). Under the authors' procedure: Using reference gene primer amplification, nucleated cell counts were estimated. Repertoires were generated with immunoSEQ multiplex PCR, while TCRdb's copy carries only in-frame clones and drops some. V and J calls and clone size follow that table, whereas D and trimming were derived from the DNA. The data contain over 300,000 clones, roughly 89% of them singletons. This chain joins TRBV5-5 and TRBJ1-3; D ambiguous. The source material was peripheral blood. This TCR was sampled from a young man with active or convalescent COVID-19. CDR3: CASSLILGSGNTIYF. The CDR3 nucleotides read TGTGCCAGCAGCTTGATCCTAGGTTCTGGAAACACCATATATTTT.